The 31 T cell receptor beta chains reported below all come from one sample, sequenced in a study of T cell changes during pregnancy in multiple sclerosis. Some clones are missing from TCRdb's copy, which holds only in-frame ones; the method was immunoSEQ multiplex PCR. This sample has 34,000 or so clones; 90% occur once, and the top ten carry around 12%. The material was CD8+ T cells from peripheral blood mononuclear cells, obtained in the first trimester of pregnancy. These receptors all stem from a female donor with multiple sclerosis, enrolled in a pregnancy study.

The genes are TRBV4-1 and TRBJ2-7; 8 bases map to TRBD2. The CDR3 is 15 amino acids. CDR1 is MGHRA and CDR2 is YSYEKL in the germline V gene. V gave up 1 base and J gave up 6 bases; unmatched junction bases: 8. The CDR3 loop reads CASSQAAAGVPEQYF. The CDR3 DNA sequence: TGCGCCAGCAGCCAAGCGGCAGCGGGAGTGCCCGAGCAGTACTTC.

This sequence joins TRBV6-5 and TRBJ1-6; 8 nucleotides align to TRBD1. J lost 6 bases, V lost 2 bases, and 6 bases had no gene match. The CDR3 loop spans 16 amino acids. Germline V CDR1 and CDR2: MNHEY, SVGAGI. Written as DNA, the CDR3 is TGTGCCAGCAGTTACGAAGGACAGGGATTTAATTCACCCCTCCACTTT. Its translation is CASSYEGQGFNSPLHF.

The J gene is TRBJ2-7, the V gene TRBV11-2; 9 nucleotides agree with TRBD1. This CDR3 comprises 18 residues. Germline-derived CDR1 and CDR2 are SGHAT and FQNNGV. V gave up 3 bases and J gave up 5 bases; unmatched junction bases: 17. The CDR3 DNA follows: TGTGCCAGCAGCTTGGGCGGGGCCGTGGCGGGACAGGGTAACGAGCAGTACTTC. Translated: CASSLGGAVAGQGNEQYF.

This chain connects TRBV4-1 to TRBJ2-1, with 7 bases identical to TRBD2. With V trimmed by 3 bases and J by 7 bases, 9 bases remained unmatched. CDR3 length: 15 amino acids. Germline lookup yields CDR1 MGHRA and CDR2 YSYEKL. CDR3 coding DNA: TGCGCCAGCAGCCACTTCCCGGGAGGAGGGAATGAGCAGTTCTTC. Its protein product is CASSHFPGGGNEQFF.

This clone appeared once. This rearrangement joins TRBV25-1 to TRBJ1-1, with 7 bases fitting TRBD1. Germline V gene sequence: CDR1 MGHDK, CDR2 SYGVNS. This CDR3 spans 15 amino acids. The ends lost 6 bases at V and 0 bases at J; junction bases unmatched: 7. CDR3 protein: CASSRDSTMNTEAFF. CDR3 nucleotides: TGTGCCAGCAGCCGGGACAGCACTATGAACACTGAAGCTTTCTTT.

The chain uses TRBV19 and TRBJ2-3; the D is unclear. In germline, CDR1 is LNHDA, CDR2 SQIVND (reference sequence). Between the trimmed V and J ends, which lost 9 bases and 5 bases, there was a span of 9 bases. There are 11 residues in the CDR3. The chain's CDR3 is CASGPGDTQYF. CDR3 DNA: TGTGCCAGCGGCCCGGGAGATACGCAGTATTTT.

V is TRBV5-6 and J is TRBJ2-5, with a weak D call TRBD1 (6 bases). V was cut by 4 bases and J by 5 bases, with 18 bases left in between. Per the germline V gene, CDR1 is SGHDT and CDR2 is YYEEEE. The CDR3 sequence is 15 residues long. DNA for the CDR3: TGTGCCAGCAGCCGTTCAGTTGGGGGCCGGGAGACCCAGTACTTC. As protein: CASSRSVGGRETQYF.

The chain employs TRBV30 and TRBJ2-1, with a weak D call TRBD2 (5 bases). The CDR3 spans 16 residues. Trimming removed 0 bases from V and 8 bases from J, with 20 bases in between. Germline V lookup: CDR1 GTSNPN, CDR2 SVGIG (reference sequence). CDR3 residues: CAWSVGGSLFADEQFF. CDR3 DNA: TGTGCCTGGAGTGTAGGAGGATCACTTTTCGCCGATGAGCAGTTCTTC. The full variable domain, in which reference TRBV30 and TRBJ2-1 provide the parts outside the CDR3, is SQTIHQWPATLVQPVGSPLSLECTVEGTSNPNLYWYRQAAGRGLQLLFYSVGIGQISSEVPQNLSASRPQDRQFILSSKKLLLSDSGFYLCAWSVGGSLFADEQFFGPGTRLTVL.

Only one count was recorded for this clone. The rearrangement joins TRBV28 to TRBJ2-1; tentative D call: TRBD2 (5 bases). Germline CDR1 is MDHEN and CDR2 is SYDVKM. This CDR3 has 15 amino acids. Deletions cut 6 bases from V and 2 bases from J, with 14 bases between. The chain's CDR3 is CASRVRSGAYNEQFF. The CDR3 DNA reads TGTGCCAGCAGGGTCAGGAGCGGTGCCTACAATGAGCAGTTCTTC.

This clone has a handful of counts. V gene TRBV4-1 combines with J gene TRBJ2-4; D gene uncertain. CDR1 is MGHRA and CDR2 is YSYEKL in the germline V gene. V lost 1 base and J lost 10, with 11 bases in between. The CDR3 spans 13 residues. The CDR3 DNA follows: TGCGCCAGCAGCCAAGGATCAGGTCCTATTCAGTACTTC. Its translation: CASSQGSGPIQYF.

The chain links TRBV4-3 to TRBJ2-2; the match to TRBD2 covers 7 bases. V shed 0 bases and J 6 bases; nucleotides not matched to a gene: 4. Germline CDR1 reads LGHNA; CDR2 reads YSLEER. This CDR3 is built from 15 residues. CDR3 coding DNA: TGCGCCAGCAGCCAAGACCCCGGACTAGCCGGGGAGCTGTTTTTT. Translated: CASSQDPGLAGELFF.

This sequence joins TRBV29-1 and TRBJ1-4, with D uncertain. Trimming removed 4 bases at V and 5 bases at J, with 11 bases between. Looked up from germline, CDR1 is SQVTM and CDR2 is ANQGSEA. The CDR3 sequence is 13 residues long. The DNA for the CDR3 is TGCAGCGTTGGTCTGCAGTTCAATGAAAAACTGTTTTTT. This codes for CSVGLQFNEKLFF.

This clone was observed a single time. CDR3 residues: CASSSKSYASGLSRWNEQFF. CDR3 sequence (DNA): TGTGCCAGCAGCTCGAAATCGTACGCTAGCGGGCTTAGTCGCTGGAATGAGCAGTTCTTC. V and J are TRBV11-3 and TRBJ2-1; 8 bases line up with TRBD2. Germline values: CDR1 SGHNT, CDR2 YENEEA. V lost 4 bases, J lost 7 bases, and 24 bases stayed unmatched. This CDR3 comprises 20 residues.

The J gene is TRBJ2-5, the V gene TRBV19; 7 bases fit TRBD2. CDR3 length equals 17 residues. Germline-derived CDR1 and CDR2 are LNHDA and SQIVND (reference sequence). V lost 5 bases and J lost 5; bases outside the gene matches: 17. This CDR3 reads CASSGRDFNSPGETQYF. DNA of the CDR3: TGTGCCAGTAGTGGGAGGGACTTCAACTCACCGGGGGAGACCCAGTACTTC.

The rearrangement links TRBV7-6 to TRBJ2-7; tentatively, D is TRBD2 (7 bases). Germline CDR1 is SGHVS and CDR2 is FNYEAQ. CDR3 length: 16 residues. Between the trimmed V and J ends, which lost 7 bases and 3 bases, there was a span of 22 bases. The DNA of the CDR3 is TGTGCCAGCACCCCTACGGGGGGCGCGGGGATCTACGAGCAGTACTTC. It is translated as CASTPTGGAGIYEQYF. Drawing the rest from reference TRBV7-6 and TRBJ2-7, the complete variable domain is GAGVSQSPRYKVTKRGQDVALRCDPISGHVSLYWYRQALGQGPEFLTYFNYEAQQDKSGLPNDRFSAERPEGSISTLTIQRTEQRDSAMYRCASTPTGGAGIYEQYFGPGTRLTVT.

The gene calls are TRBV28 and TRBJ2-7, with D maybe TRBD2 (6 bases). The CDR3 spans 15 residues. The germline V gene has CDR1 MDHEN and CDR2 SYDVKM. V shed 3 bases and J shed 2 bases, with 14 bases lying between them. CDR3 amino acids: CASSLVSGEAYEQYF. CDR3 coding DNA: TGTGCCAGCAGTTTGGTTTCGGGAGAAGCCTACGAGCAGTACTTC.

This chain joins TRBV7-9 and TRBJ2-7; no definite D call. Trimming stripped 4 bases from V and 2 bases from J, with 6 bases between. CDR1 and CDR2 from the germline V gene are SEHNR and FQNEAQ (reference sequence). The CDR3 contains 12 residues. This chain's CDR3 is CASSSVAYEQYF. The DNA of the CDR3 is TGTGCCAGCAGCTCAGTGGCCTACGAGCAGTACTTC.

The CDR3 DNA reads as TGTGCCAGCAGCCTCGGACTCGTCAGCACAGATACGCAGTATTTT. Residues: CASSLGLVSTDTQYF. J is TRBJ2-3 and V is TRBV7-2; a weak D match, TRBD2 (5 bases). The germline V gene has CDR1 SGHTA and CDR2 FQGNSA. This CDR3 contains 15 residues. Trimming took 5 bases from V and 0 from J, leaving 12 bases between them.

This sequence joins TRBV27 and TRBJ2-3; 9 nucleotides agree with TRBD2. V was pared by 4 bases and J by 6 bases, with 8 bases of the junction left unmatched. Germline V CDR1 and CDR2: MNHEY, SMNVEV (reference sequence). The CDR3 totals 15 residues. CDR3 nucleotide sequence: TGTGCCAGCAGTTGGCTAGCGGGGATTGGGGATACGCAGTATTTT. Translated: CASSWLAGIGDTQYF.

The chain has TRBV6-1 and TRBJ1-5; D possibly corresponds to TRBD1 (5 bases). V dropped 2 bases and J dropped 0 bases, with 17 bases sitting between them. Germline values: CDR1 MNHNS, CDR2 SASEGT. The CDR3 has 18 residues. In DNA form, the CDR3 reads TGTGCCAGCAGTGAAAGTCGCGGGTGGGGGGGTAGCAATCAGCCCCAGCATTTT. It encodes CASSESRGWGGSNQPQHF.

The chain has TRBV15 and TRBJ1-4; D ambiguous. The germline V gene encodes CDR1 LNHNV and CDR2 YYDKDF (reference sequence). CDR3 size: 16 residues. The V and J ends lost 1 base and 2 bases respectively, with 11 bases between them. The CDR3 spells CATSRVVQFTNEKLFF. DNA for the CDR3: TGTGCCACCAGCAGAGTTGTACAGTTCACTAATGAAAAACTGTTTTTT.

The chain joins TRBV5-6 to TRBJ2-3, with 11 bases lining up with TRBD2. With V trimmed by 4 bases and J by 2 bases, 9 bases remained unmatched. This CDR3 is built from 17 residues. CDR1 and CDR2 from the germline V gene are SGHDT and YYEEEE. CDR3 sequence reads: CASSPLVAGGPTDTQYF. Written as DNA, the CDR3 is TGTGCCAGCAGCCCCTTGGTAGCGGGAGGGCCCACAGATACGCAGTATTTT.

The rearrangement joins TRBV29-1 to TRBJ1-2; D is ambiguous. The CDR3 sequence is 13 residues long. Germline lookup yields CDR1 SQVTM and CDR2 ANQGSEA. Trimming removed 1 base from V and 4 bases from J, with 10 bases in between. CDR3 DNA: TGCAGCGTTGAAGTGGGCAGCATCTATGGCTACACCTTC. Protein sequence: CSVEVGSIYGYTF. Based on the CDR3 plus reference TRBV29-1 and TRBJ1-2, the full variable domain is SAVISQKPSRDICQRGTSLTIQCQVDSQVTMMFWYRQQPGQSLTLIATANQGSEATYESGFVIDKFPISRPNLTFSTLTVSNMSPEDSSIYLCSVEVGSIYGYTFGSGTRLTVV.

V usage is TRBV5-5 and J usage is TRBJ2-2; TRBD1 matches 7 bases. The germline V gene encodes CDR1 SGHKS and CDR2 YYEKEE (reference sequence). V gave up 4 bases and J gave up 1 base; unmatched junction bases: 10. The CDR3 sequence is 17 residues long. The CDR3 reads CASSSEQGLGNTGELFF. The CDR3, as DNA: TGTGCCAGCAGCAGCGAACAGGGGTTGGGGAACACCGGGGAGCTGTTTTTT.

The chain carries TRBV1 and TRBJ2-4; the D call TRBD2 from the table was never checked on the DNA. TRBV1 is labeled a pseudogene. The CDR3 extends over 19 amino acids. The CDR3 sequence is CTSSQDEYGGLEAKNIQYF. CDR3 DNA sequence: TGCACCAGCAGCCAAGATGAGTATGGCGGGTTGGAGGCCAAAAACATTCAGTACTTC.

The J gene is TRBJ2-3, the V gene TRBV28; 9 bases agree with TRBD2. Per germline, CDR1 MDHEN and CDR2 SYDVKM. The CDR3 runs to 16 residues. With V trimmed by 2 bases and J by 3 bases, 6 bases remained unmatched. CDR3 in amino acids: CASSLRRLAETDTQYF. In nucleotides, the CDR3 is TGTGCCAGCAGTTTAAGGCGACTAGCGGAAACAGATACGCAGTATTTT.

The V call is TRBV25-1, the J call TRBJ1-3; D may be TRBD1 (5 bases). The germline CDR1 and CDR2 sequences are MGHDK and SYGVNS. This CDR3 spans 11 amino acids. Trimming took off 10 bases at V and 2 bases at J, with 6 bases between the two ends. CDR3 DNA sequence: TGTGCCACAGGGCCTGGAAACACCATATATTTT. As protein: CATGPGNTIYF.

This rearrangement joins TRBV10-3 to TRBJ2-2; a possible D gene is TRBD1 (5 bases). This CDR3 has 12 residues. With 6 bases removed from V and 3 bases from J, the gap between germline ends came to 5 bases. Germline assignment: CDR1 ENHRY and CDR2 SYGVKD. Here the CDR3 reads CAIRQDTGELFF. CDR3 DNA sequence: TGTGCCATCAGACAGGACACCGGGGAGCTGTTTTTT.

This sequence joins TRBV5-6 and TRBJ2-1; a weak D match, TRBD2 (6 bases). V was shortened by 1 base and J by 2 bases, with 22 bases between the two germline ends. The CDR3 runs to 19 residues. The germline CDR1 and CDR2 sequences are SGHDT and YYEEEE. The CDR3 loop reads CASSLSPRRDPAPYNEQFF. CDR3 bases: TGTGCCAGCAGCTTGTCCCCCCGGCGGGACCCCGCCCCCTACAATGAGCAGTTCTTC.

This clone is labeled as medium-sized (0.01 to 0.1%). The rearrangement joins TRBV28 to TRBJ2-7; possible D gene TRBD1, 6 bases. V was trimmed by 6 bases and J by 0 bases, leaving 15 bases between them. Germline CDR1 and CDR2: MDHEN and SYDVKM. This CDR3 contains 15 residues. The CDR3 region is CASRVDRMSSYEQYF. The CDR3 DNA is TGTGCCAGCAGGGTAGACAGGATGAGCTCCTACGAGCAGTACTTC.

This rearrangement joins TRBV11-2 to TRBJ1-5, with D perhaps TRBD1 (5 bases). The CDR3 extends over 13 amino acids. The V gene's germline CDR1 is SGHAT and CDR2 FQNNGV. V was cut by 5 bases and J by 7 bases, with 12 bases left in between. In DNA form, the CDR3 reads TGTGCCAGCAGCCCAGGGTTGGGGCAGCCCCAGCATTTT. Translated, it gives CASSPGLGQPQHF.